This T cell receptor beta chain is drawn from a study of blood T cell repertoires in COVID-19. Across the study: Cohort 3 recovered donors had two negative PCRs, clearance, or symptom resolution.

Assay: immunoSEQ multiplex PCR; the TCRdb copy retains only in-frame clones and omits some. The sample shows 250,000 to 300,000 clones, 88% of them seen only once. Membership in each cohort depended on participant-reported clinical history. This CDR3 is 15 amino acids long. Germline loops: CDR1 MNHEY, CDR2 SVGAGI. V gave up 5 bases and J gave up 6 bases; unmatched junction bases: 9. The chain is built from TRBV6-5 and TRBJ2-5; TRBD2 agrees at 10 bases. The clonotype originates from an older woman in a cohort exposed to, infected with or recovered from COVID-19 (not recorded which). The sequenced material came from PBMCs or T cells enriched from blood (not recorded which). The CDR3 DNA reads TGTGCCAGCAGTCCCCAAGCGGGAGGGCCGCAGACCCAGTACTTC. It yields the protein CASSPQAGGPQTQYF.